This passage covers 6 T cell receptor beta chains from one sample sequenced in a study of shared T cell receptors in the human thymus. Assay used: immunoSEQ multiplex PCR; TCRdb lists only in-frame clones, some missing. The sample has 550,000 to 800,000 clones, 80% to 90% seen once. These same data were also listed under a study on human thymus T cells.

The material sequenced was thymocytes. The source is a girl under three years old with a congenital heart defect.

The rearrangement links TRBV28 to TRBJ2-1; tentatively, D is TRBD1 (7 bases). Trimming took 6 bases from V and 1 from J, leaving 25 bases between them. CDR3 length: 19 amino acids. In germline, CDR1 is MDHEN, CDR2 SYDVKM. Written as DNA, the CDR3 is TGTGCCAGCAGCGCCGACAGGGACAAAAAAAGCGGGTCCTACAATGAGCAGTTCTTC. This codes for CASSADRDKKSGSYNEQFF.

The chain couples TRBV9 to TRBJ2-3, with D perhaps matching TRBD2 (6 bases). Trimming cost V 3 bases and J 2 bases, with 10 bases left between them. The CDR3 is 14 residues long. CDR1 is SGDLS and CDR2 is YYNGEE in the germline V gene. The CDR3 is CASSARLDTDTQYF. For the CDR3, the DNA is TGTGCCAGCAGCGCGAGACTAGACACAGATACGCAGTATTTT. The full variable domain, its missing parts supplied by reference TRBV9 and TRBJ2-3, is DSGVTQTPKHLITATGQRVTLRCSPRSGDLSVYWYQQSLDQGLQFLIQYYNGEERAKGNILERFSAQQFPDLHSELNLSSLELGDSALYFCASSARLDTDTQYFGPGTRLTVL.

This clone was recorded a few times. Here the CDR3 reads CASSQGTSGDEQFF. The CDR3 DNA sequence: TGCGCCAGCAGCCAAGGGACTAGCGGGGACGAGCAGTTCTTC. The chain couples TRBV4-1 to TRBJ2-1; 12 nucleotides line up with TRBD2. With 1 base clipped from V and 10 bases from J, the junction kept 2 bases outside the gene matches. The length of the CDR3 is 14 residues. CDR1 is MGHRA and CDR2 is YSYEKL in the germline V gene.

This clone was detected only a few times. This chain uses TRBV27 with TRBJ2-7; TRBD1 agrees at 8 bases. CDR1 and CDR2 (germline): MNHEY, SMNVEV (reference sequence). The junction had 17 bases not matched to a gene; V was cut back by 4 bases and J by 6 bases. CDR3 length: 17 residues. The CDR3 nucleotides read TGTGCCAGCAGTTCGAACCCCAAGGACAGGGAAGGGGGCGAGCAGTACTTC. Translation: CASSSNPKDREGGEQYF.

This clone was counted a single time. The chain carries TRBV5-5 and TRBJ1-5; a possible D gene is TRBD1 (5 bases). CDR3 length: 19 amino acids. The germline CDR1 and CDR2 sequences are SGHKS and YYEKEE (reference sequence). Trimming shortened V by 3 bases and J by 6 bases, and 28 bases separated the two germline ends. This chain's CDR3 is CASSSGEAGESPSAQPQHF. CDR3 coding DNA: TGTGCCAGCAGCTCGGGGGAGGCGGGGGAATCACCGTCCGCTCAGCCCCAGCATTTT.

This chain's CDR3 is CASSLGEKGHGTEAFF. As DNA, the CDR3 is TGTGCCAGCAGCTTAGGCGAGAAGGGGCATGGCACTGAAGCTTTCTTT. The J gene is TRBJ1-1, the V gene TRBV7-6, with D perhaps TRBD1 (5 bases). V gave up 1 base and J gave up 4 bases, with 16 bases separating them. Germline values: CDR1 SGHVS, CDR2 FNYEAQ. The CDR3 is made up of 16 amino acids. The full variable domain, with the rest looked up from reference TRBV7-6 and TRBJ1-1, is GAGVSQSPRYKVTKRGQDVALRCDPISGHVSLYWYRQALGQGPEFLTYFNYEAQQDKSGLPNDRFSAERPEGSISTLTIQRTEQRDSAMYRCASSLGEKGHGTEAFFGQGTRLTVV.